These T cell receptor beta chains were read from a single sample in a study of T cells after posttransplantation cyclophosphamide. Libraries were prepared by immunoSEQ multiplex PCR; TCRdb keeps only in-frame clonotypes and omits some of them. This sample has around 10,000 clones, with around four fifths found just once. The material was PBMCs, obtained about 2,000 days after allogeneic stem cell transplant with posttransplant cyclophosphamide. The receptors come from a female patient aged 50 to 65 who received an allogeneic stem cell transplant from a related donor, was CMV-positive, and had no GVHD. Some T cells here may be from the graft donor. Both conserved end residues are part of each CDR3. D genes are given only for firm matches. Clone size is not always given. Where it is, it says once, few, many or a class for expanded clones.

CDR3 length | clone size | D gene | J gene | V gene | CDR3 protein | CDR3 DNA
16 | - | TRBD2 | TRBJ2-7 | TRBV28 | CASAWGSGRISYEQYF | TGTGCCAGCGCCTGGGGGAGCGGGAGAATCTCCTACGAGCAGTACTTC
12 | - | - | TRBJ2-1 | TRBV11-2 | CASSASNWEQFF | TGTGCCAGCAGCGCCTCAAACTGGGAGCAGTTCTTC
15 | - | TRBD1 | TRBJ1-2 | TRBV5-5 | CASSPGSGGAYGYTF | TGTGCCAGCAGCCCGGGATCAGGGGGCGCCTATGGCTACACCTTC
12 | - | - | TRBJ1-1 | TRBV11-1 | CASSPQFGEAFF | TGTGCCAGCAGCCCTCAATTCGGTGAAGCTTTCTTT
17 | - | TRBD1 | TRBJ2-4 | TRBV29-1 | CSVAGTGVSIAKNIQYF | TGCAGCGTTGCCGGGACAGGTGTAAGCATAGCCAAAAACATTCAGTACTTC
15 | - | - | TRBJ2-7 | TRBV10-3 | CATTRGGAAPYEQYF | TGTGCCACGACTCGGGGCGGGGCTGCCCCCTACGAGCAGTACTTC
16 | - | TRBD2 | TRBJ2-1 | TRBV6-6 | CASSPRRTSLNNEQFF | TGTGCCAGCAGTCCCCGACGGACTAGCCTTAACAATGAGCAGTTCTTC
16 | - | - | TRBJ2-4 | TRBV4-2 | CASSQEGELAKNIQYF | TGTGCCAGCAGCCAAGAGGGCGAACTAGCCAAAAACATTCAGTACTTC
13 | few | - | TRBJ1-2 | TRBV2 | CASRVTGLAGYTF | TGTGCCAGCAGGGTTACAGGGTTGGCTGGCTACACCTTC
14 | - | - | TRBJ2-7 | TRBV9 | CASSVGGISYEQYF | TGTGCCAGCAGCGTAGGGGGCATATCCTACGAGCAGTACTTC
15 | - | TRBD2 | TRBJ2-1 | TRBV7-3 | CASSLGTSVYNEQFF | TGTGCCAGCAGCTTGGGGACTAGCGTCTACAATGAGCAGTTCTTC
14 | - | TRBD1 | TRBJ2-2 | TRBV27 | CASSLDRYTGELFF | TGTGCCAGCAGTTTGGACAGGTACACCGGGGAGCTGTTTTTT
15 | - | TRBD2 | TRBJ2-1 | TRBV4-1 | CASSSPGLAFNEQFF | TGCGCCAGCAGCTCCCCGGGACTAGCTTTTAATGAGCAGTTCTTC
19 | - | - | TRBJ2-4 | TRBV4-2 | CASSQRTASESIAKNIQYF | TGTGCCAGCAGCCAGAGGACTGCCTCCGAATCAATAGCCAAAAACATTCAGTACTTC
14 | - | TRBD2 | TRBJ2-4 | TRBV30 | CAWSTGTSHNIQYF | TGTGCCTGGAGTACCGGGACTAGTCACAACATTCAGTACTTC
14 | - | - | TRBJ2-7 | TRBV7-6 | CASSPLVREYEQYF | TGTGCCAGCAGCCCTCTAGTGCGAGAATACGAGCAGTACTTC
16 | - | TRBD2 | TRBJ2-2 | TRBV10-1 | CASSPGLTSNTGELFF | TGCGCCAGCAGTCCGGGACTAACGTCGAACACCGGGGAGCTGTTTTTT
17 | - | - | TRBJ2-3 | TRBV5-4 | CASSLVLGGLGTDTQYF | TGTGCCAGCAGCTTGGTGTTGGGGGGTTTGGGCACAGATACGCAGTATTTT
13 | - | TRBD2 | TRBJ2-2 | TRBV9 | CASSAGGAGELFF | TGTGCCAGCAGCGCCGGGGGGGCCGGGGAGCTGTTTTTT
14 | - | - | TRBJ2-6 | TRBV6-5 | CASSPSSGANVLTF | TGTGCCAGCAGCCCGAGCTCTGGGGCCAACGTCCTGACTTTC